Following are 31 T cell receptor beta chains from one sample sequenced in a study of cytomegalovirus exposure and HLA in healthy donors. The method was immunoSEQ multiplex PCR; TCRdb's version includes in-frame clones alone and lacks a portion of them. The data hold roughly 75,000 clones, with around 94% observed a single time. Sequenced: PBMCs. Every receptor here comes from a woman between 18 and 30 years old in good health and CMV-seropositive.

V is TRBV27 and J is TRBJ2-1, with 12 bases matching TRBD2. CDR3 length: 15 amino acids. The J segment lost 7 bases and the V segment lost 6 bases, leaving 7 bases of the junction unmatched. The germline V gene has CDR1 MNHEY and CDR2 SMNVEV (reference sequence). This CDR3 is CASSSPGTSGNEQFF. The CDR3 DNA is TGTGCCAGCAGCTCACCCGGGACTAGCGGGAATGAGCAGTTCTTC.

The rearrangement uses TRBV27 and TRBJ2-4, with a tentative D call TRBD2 (7 bases). Germline assignment: CDR1 MNHEY and CDR2 SMNVEV (reference sequence). Trimming removed 3 bases at V and 6 bases at J, with 18 bases between. The CDR3 totals 16 residues. CDR3 in amino acids: CASSFSGGHSGNIQYF. The CDR3 DNA is TGTGCCAGCAGTTTCTCCGGGGGGCATAGCGGAAACATTCAGTACTTC.

The rearrangement joins TRBV6-1 to TRBJ2-7; no reliable D call. The V and J ends lost 3 bases and 2 bases respectively, with 8 bases between them. Germline assignment: CDR1 MNHNS and CDR2 SASEGT. The CDR3 sequence is 13 residues long. CDR3 coding DNA: TGTGCCAGCAGTGAGGTCGGTCCCTACGAGCAGTACTTC. The encoded protein is CASSEVGPYEQYF.

This clone was seen a single time. The chain uses TRBV7-9 and TRBJ2-1; D not certain. This CDR3 region has 14 residues. V was trimmed by 3 bases and J by 0 bases, leaving 6 bases between them. Germline V gene sequence: CDR1 SEHNR, CDR2 FQNEAQ (reference sequence). CDR3 loop: CASSLASSYNEQFF. CDR3 nucleotide sequence: TGTGCCAGCAGCTTGGCTAGCTCCTACAATGAGCAGTTCTTC.

The J gene is TRBJ1-2, the V gene TRBV28; TRBD1 agrees at 10 bases. The CDR3 is 15 amino acids. Trimming cost V 3 bases and J 8 bases; bases outside gene matches: 9. CDR1 is MDHEN and CDR2 is SYDVKM in the germline V gene. CDR3 DNA: TGTGCCAGCAGTTTTCCGACAGGGGGCGCCCTGGGCTACACCTTC. Protein: CASSFPTGGALGYTF.

V gene TRBV30 combines with J gene TRBJ1-2; 12 bases are shared with TRBD1. With 3 bases clipped from V and 6 bases from J, the junction kept 5 bases outside the gene matches. CDR1 and CDR2 from the germline V gene are GTSNPN and SVGIG (reference sequence). This CDR3 has 14 residues. Here the CDR3 reads CAWSPGQGANGYTF. The DNA for the CDR3 is TGTGCCTGGAGCCCGGGACAGGGGGCGAATGGCTACACCTTC.

This clone was picked up one time. The chain recombines TRBV6-5 with TRBJ2-3; no clear D. V was trimmed by 2 bases and J by 2 bases, leaving 5 bases between them. The CDR3 contains 13 residues. Germline assignment: CDR1 MNHEY and CDR2 SVGAGI. Here the CDR3 DNA reads TGTGCCAGCAGTTACGCGGTCACAGATACGCAGTATTTT. It yields the protein CASSYAVTDTQYF.

The chain combines TRBV11-2 with TRBJ1-3, with D possibly being TRBD1 (5 bases). Germline loops: CDR1 SGHAT, CDR2 FQNNGV. The V end lost 3 bases, the J end lost 2 bases, and 11 bases lay between the germline ends. The CDR3 contains 15 residues. DNA for the CDR3: TGTGCCAGCAGCTTTCAGGGTCTCGCTGGAAACACCATATATTTT. As protein: CASSFQGLAGNTIYF.

This clone is a singleton in its sample. This rearrangement joins TRBV9 to TRBJ1-2; tentative D call: TRBD1 (5 bases). The CDR3 is 14 residues long. The V gene lost 4 bases and the J gene lost 2 bases, with 12 bases spanning the gap. CDR1 is SGDLS and CDR2 is YYNGEE in the germline V gene. CDR3 DNA: TGTGCCAGCAGCCCCTGGACACGGAACTATGGCTACACCTTC. Protein product: CASSPWTRNYGYTF.

V is TRBV7-9 and J is TRBJ2-6; D unclear. The CDR3 has 14 amino acids. Germline assignment: CDR1 SEHNR and CDR2 FQNEAQ (reference sequence). Trimming cost V 2 bases and J 2 bases, with 4 bases left between them. The CDR3 DNA is TGTGCCAGCAGCTTAACTACTGGGGCCAACGTCCTGACTTTC. This codes for CASSLTTGANVLTF.

This clone was counted once. The chain links TRBV30 to TRBJ1-1, with 7 bases lining up with TRBD1. The length of the CDR3 is 15 residues. Trimming removed 1 base from V and 1 base from J; junction bases left unmatched: 6. Per the germline V gene, CDR1 is GTSNPN and CDR2 is SVGIG (reference sequence). The CDR3 region is CAWSAGGEWNTEAFF. CDR3 sequence (DNA): TGTGCCTGGAGTGCAGGGGGAGAATGGAACACTGAAGCTTTCTTT.

The V and J genes are TRBV7-3 and TRBJ2-5; 7 bases agree with TRBD1. This CDR3 is built from 15 residues. After removal of 1 base from V and 1 base from J, the junction contained 3 bases not matched to a gene. The germline V gene has CDR1 SGHTA and CDR2 FQGTGA. The CDR3 DNA follows: TGTGCCAGCAGCTTAATCGGGACAGCCCAAGAGACCCAGTACTTC. This translates into CASSLIGTAQETQYF.

This chain joins TRBV30 and TRBJ1-1, with 9 bases lining up with TRBD1. Germline CDR1 reads GTSNPN; CDR2 reads SVGIG (reference sequence). V was pared by 5 bases and J by 4 bases, with 2 bases of the junction left unmatched. This CDR3 region has 12 residues. CDR3 residues: CAWETGGTEAFF. CDR3 bases: TGTGCCTGGGAGACAGGGGGCACTGAAGCTTTCTTT.

The gene calls are TRBV13 and TRBJ1-1; no clear D gene. V was clipped by 5 bases and J by 7 bases, with 11 bases between them. Germline-derived CDR1 and CDR2 are PRHDT and FYEKMQ (reference sequence). This CDR3 spans 12 amino acids. CDR3 in amino acids: CASSLPGYEAFF. CDR3 DNA: TGTGCCAGCAGCCTACCGGGTTATGAAGCTTTCTTT.

The chain couples TRBV10-3 to TRBJ1-4; the D gene is possibly TRBD1 (5 bases). CDR1 and CDR2 (germline): ENHRY, SYGVKD. The V gene lost 11 bases and the J gene lost 7 bases, with 17 bases spanning the gap. This CDR3 is 13 amino acids long. The CDR3 nucleotides are TGTGCCTTACGAGGGGAGGGTAGTGAAAAACTGTTTTTT. Protein product: CALRGEGSEKLFF.

The chain is built from TRBV5-1 and TRBJ2-3; D is ambiguous. CDR3 length: 12 amino acids. Trimming removed 2 bases at V and 1 base at J, with 2 bases between. CDR1 and CDR2 from the germline V gene are SGHRS and YFSETQ. The CDR3, as DNA: TGCGCCAGCAGCTTCGGCACAGATACGCAGTATTTT. It specifies CASSFGTDTQYF. Looking up the rest from reference TRBV5-1 and TRBJ2-3 gives the full variable domain: KAGVTQTPRYLIKTRGQQVTLSCSPISGHRSVSWYQQTPGQGLQFLFEYFSETQRNKGNFPGRFSGRQFSNSRSEMNVSTLELGDSALYLCASSFGTDTQYFGPGTRLTVL.

The chain has TRBV5-1 and TRBJ2-3, with 8 bases fitting TRBD1. The length of the CDR3 is 16 residues. V was pared by 4 bases and J by 2 bases, with 9 bases of the junction left unmatched. Germline CDR1 and CDR2: SGHRS and YFSETQ. DNA for the CDR3: TGCGCCAGCAGCCTTGGGCGGACAGGGCCCACAGATACGCAGTATTTT. Translation: CASSLGRTGPTDTQYF.

This chain links TRBV5-1 with TRBJ2-1, with 9 bases fitting TRBD2. Unmatched junction bases numbered 10, after V lost 0 bases and J lost 0 bases. The germline gives CDR1 SGHRS, CDR2 YFSETQ. The CDR3 loop spans 19 amino acids. The chain's CDR3 is CASSLELAGALLSYNEQFF. CDR3 nucleotide sequence: TGCGCCAGCAGCTTGGAACTAGCGGGCGCATTACTCTCCTACAATGAGCAGTTCTTC. Full variable domain (remainder filled in from reference TRBV5-1 and TRBJ2-1): KAGVTQTPRYLIKTRGQQVTLSCSPISGHRSVSWYQQTPGQGLQFLFEYFSETQRNKGNFPGRFSGRQFSNSRSEMNVSTLELGDSALYLCASSLELAGALLSYNEQFFGPGTRLTVL.

The chain uses TRBV7-8 and TRBJ1-4; 7 bases map to TRBD1. CDR3 size: 14 residues. The junction had 8 bases not matched to a gene; V was cut back by 5 bases and J by 8 bases. Germline values: CDR1 SGHVS, CDR2 FQNEAQ. The CDR3 bases are TGTGCCAGCAGCCTCGGGACAGAGGGGGAAAAACTGTTTTTT. Translated: CASSLGTEGEKLFF.

The J gene is TRBJ1-4, the V gene TRBV5-6; D might be TRBD1 (5 bases). There are 15 residues in the CDR3. The V gene's germline CDR1 is SGHDT and CDR2 YYEEEE. The V end was cut by 4 bases, the J end by 8 bases, with 18 bases between. Here the CDR3 DNA reads TGTGCCAGCAGCCTTTTCGGGGGAGAGAACGAAAAACTGTTTTTT. It is translated as CASSLFGGENEKLFF.

The chain employs TRBV15 and TRBJ1-5; TRBD1 matches 10 bases. Germline V gene lookup returns CDR1 LNHNV and CDR2 YYDKDF (reference sequence). The CDR3 is 14 residues long. V was clipped by 7 bases and J by 6 bases; unmatched bases: 6. CDR3 loop: CATMDRGYSQPQHF. CDR3 nucleotides: TGTGCCACCATGGACAGGGGGTATAGTCAGCCCCAGCATTTT.

This chain uses TRBV7-9 with TRBJ1-5; D call uncertain. The V end lost 1 base, the J end lost 0 bases, and 7 bases lay between the germline ends. The CDR3 sequence is 15 residues long. The germline gives CDR1 SEHNR, CDR2 FQNEAQ (reference sequence). The chain's CDR3 is CASSLGGNSNQPQHF. The CDR3 coding sequence is TGTGCCAGCAGCTTAGGAGGGAATAGCAATCAGCCCCAGCATTTT.

V and J are TRBV27 and TRBJ1-2, with a tentative D call TRBD1 (6 bases). Germline CDR1 reads MNHEY; CDR2 reads SMNVEV (reference sequence). V was trimmed by 2 bases and J by 8 bases, leaving 15 bases between them. This CDR3 contains 14 residues. The CDR3 reads CASSLGGAQRGYTF. The CDR3 DNA follows: TGTGCCAGCAGTTTAGGGGGCGCCCAAAGGGGCTACACCTTC.

V is TRBV10-3 and J is TRBJ1-4; a weak D match, TRBD1 (5 bases). The V gene's germline CDR1 is ENHRY and CDR2 SYGVKD. The CDR3 loop spans 15 amino acids. V lost 3 bases and J 7 bases, leaving 15 bases between the germline ends. CDR3 nucleotides: TGTGCCATCAGTGAAGAGGTCCTCGGGGGTGAAAAACTGTTTTTT. It specifies CAISEEVLGGEKLFF.

This clone is a singleton in its sample. The J gene is TRBJ2-7, the V gene TRBV10-3, with D perhaps matching TRBD1 (5 bases). V was clipped by 2 bases and J by 2 bases, with 7 bases between them. CDR3 length equals 13 residues. Germline V gene lookup returns CDR1 ENHRY and CDR2 SYGVKD. CDR3: CAISEDSPYEQYF. The CDR3 nucleotides are TGTGCCATCAGTGAGGACAGCCCCTACGAGCAGTACTTC.

The rearrangement uses TRBV18 and TRBJ1-1, with unresolved D. Trimming left V 2 bases short and J 8 bases short, with 9 bases between. In germline, CDR1 is KGHSH, CDR2 LQKENI. The CDR3 contains 12 residues. The chain's CDR3 is CASSPWGGEAFF. CDR3 nucleotides: TGTGCCAGCTCACCATGGGGAGGGGAAGCTTTCTTT.

There are a few counts of this clone. The V gene is TRBV11-2, the J gene TRBJ2-7; possible D gene TRBD2, 7 bases. CDR3 length: 19 amino acids. V dropped 1 base and J dropped 2 bases, with 24 bases sitting between them. Germline lookup yields CDR1 SGHAT and CDR2 FQNNGV. The CDR3 bases are TGTGCCAGCAGCTTAGCCCCGGGGGCTAGCGGCCAAATCCCCTACGAGCAGTACTTC. Its protein product is CASSLAPGASGQIPYEQYF. The full variable domain, completed using reference TRBV11-2 and TRBJ2-7, is EAGVAQSPRYKIIEKRQSVAFWCNPISGHATLYWYQQILGQGPKLLIQFQNNGVVDDSQLPKDRFSAERLKGVDSTLKIQPAKLEDSAVYLCASSLAPGASGQIPYEQYFGPGTRLTVT.

V is TRBV7-2 and J is TRBJ1-5, with 8 bases matching TRBD1. CDR1 and CDR2 from the germline V gene are SGHTA and FQGNSA. With V trimmed by 1 base and J by 0 bases, 2 bases remained unmatched. The CDR3 loop spans 16 amino acids. This CDR3 reads CASSLGTGNSNQPQHF. Written as DNA, the CDR3 is TGTGCCAGCAGCTTAGGGACAGGGAATAGCAATCAGCCCCAGCATTTT.

The chain carries TRBV5-1 and TRBJ2-7, with TRBD2 identical over 9 bases. J lost 1 base, V lost 1 base, and 6 bases had no gene match. CDR1 and CDR2 (germline): SGHRS, YFSETQ. The CDR3 covers 16 residues. The CDR3 DNA sequence: TGCGCCAGCAGCTTGAACCCCGCGGGGGGGTCCTACGAGCAGTACTTC. Protein: CASSLNPAGGSYEQYF.

The chain is built from TRBV4-3 and TRBJ1-4; 9 bases align to TRBD1. The trim removed 1 base at V and 8 bases at J, leaving 5 bases unmatched. Germline values: CDR1 LGHNA, CDR2 YSLEER. The CDR3 contains 15 residues. The CDR3 is CASSQGGQGREKLFF. The CDR3 nucleotides read TGCGCCAGCAGCCAAGGGGGACAGGGTCGAGAAAAACTGTTTTTT.

The chain couples TRBV29-1 to TRBJ2-7; D gene ambiguous. The CDR3 covers 13 residues. Trimming removed 3 bases from V and 2 bases from J, with 11 bases in between. Germline assignment: CDR1 SQVTM and CDR2 ANQGSEA. The CDR3 nucleotides are TGCAGCGTTGAGTCCTCGGGTACCTACGAGCAGTACTTC. This gives the protein CSVESSGTYEQYF.